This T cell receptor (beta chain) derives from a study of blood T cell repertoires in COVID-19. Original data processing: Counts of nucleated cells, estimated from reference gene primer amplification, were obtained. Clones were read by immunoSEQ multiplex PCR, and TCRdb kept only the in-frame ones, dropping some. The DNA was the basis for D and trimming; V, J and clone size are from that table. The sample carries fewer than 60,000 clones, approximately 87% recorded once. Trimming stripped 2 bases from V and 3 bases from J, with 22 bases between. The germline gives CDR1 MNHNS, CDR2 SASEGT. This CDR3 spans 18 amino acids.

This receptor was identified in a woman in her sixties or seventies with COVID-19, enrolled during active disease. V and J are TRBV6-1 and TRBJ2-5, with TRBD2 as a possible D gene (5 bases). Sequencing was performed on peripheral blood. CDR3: CASSERNLAGREKETQYF. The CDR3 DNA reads TGTGCCAGCAGTGAAAGGAACTTGGCGGGCCGGGAAAAAGAGACCCAGTACTTC.